Sequencing of this T cell receptor beta chain was carried out in a study of CD8 T cells in ankylosing spondylitis. General study results and limits: The study identified a TCR beta motif of under ten highly homologous variants that appeared characteristic of ankylosing spondylitis blood. Prior work had noted some motif variants in reactive arthritis blood and synovial fluid. The authors reported significant enrichment of disease-linked clones in matched ankylosing spondylitis synovial fluid.

There are a few counts of this clonotype. The antigen is undetermined. TCRdb processed the 5' RACE reads anew with MiXCR; each CDR3 protein has one entry. The data contain some 330,000 distinct CDR3 sequences, 8% of them seen just once; the ten biggest clones take up just over 14%. Trimming stripped 0 bases from V and 3 bases from J, with 9 bases between. This CDR3 comprises 15 residues. Germline V gives CDR1 LNHDA, CDR2 SQIVND (reference sequence). The source is a male donor with ankylosing spondylitis. Sequenced input: blood, either unsorted or a sorted T cell fraction (not recorded which). V is TRBV19 and J is TRBJ2-1; a possible D gene is TRBD2 (5 bases). CDR3 amino acids: CASSIEAGNYNEQFF. The DNA of the CDR3 is TGTGCCAGTAGTATAGAGGCCGGGAACTACAATGAGCAGTTCTTC.